This passage covers 16 T cell receptor beta chains from one sample sequenced in a study of CD8+ T cells in alopecia areata. cDNA serving as the sequencing template came from extracted, reverse transcribed RNA. The method was immunoSEQ multiplex PCR; TCRdb's version includes in-frame clones alone and lacks a portion of them. Among 110,000 to 150,000 clones listed, roughly 46% were seen once. The specimen comprised CD4+ T cells sorted from blood, sampled at week 0. These receptors were collected from a human donor with alopecia areata.

The V call is TRBV11-2, the J call TRBJ2-1, with 10 bases matching TRBD2. The J segment lost 9 bases and the V segment lost 1 base, leaving 6 bases of the junction unmatched. Germline CDR1 SGHAT, CDR2 FQNNGV. The CDR3 length is 15 residues. The CDR3, as DNA: TGTGCCAGCAGCTTAGGAGCGGGAGGGCAGGGTGAGCAGTTCTTC. Its translation is CASSLGAGGQGEQFF.

The chain links TRBV30 to TRBJ1-2; maybe TRBD1 (5 bases). There are 14 residues in the CDR3. Trimming stripped 7 bases from V and 6 bases from J, with 21 bases between. Germline CDR1 GTSNPN, CDR2 SVGIG (reference sequence). The CDR3 sequence is CASFSAGLGDGYTF. The CDR3 DNA follows: TGTGCCTCCTTCTCCGCGGGCCTAGGGGATGGCTACACCTTC.

The chain has TRBV29-1 and TRBJ2-7, with 9 bases identical to TRBD1. With 7 bases clipped from V and 0 bases from J, the junction kept 10 bases outside the gene matches. CDR3 length equals 15 residues. Germline V CDR1 and CDR2: SQVTM, ANQGSEA. The CDR3 DNA follows: TGCAGCGCCGGGGGCGGGGGACAGGGCTCCTACGAGCAGTACTTC. Residues: CSAGGGGQGSYEQYF.

This clone was detected only a few times. V is TRBV7-2 and J is TRBJ1-2; D remains unclear. V was cut by 0 bases and J by 12 bases, with 20 bases left in between. The CDR3 is 15 residues long. Germline CDR1 SGHTA, CDR2 FQGNSA. CDR3 coding DNA: TGTGCCAGCAGCTTAGCGGCCGGGAGGGCTGTTCCAGACACCTTC. Its translation is CASSLAAGRAVPDTF.

The rearrangement uses TRBV4-1 and TRBJ2-5; the match to TRBD2 covers 11 bases. V was pared by 1 base and J by 6 bases, with 4 bases of the junction left unmatched. CDR1 and CDR2 from the germline V gene are MGHRA and YSYEKL. The length of the CDR3 is 15 residues. The CDR3 DNA reads as TGCGCCAGCAGCCAAGCACTAGCGGGAGTAAAGACCCAGTACTTC. Protein product: CASSQALAGVKTQYF.

This clone was counted a few times. V gene TRBV20-1 combines with J gene TRBJ2-1; D is uncertain. The CDR3 covers 11 residues. Germline assignment: CDR1 DFQATT and CDR2 SNEGSKA (reference sequence). Deletions cut 5 bases from V and 8 bases from J, with 10 bases between. CDR3 coding DNA: TGCAGTGCTTTCCTAGAGGATGAGCAGTTCTTC. Translating gives CSAFLEDEQFF.

J is TRBJ1-1 and V is TRBV7-9; D is perhaps TRBD1 (6 bases). V lost 1 base and J 9 bases, leaving 12 bases between the germline ends. The CDR3 has 13 residues. Germline V CDR1 and CDR2: SEHNR, FQNEAQ (reference sequence). CDR3 coding DNA: TGTGCCAGCAGCTTAGAAGGGGGGACTAAAGCTTTCTTT. Translation gives CASSLEGGTKAFF.

This clone was observed a few times. The chain combines TRBV5-1 with TRBJ2-7, with TRBD2 matching over 9 bases. V gave up 3 bases and J gave up 1 base; unmatched junction bases: 5. CDR1 is SGHRS and CDR2 is YFSETQ in the germline V gene. This CDR3 region has 15 residues. This CDR3 is CASSSLAGPSYEQYF. Here the CDR3 DNA reads TGCGCCAGCAGCTCCCTAGCGGGGCCGTCCTACGAGCAGTACTTC.

This clone has only a few counts. The chain uses TRBV30 and TRBJ2-5, with unresolved D. This CDR3 comprises 13 residues. V was shortened by 1 base and J by 5 bases, with 11 bases between the two germline ends. From germline, CDR1 is GTSNPN and CDR2 SVGIG (reference sequence). The CDR3 DNA is TGTGCCTGGAGTGCGACAAACCTGGAGACCCAGTACTTC. It translates to CAWSATNLETQYF.

V is TRBV7-9 and J is TRBJ2-3; D unclear. Trimming removed 4 bases at V and 4 bases at J, with 6 bases between. Germline V gives CDR1 SEHNR, CDR2 FQNEAQ (reference sequence). This CDR3 region has 12 residues. CDR3 sequence: CASSSIPDTQYF. CDR3 bases: TGTGCCAGCAGCTCCATCCCAGATACGCAGTATTTT.

This chain uses TRBV5-4 with TRBJ1-5; D is undetermined. Per the germline V gene, CDR1 is SGHNT and CDR2 is YYREEE (reference sequence). V was clipped by 2 bases and J by 6 bases, with 12 bases between them. This CDR3 has 14 residues. CDR3 loop: CASSLTPGGQPQHF. As DNA, the CDR3 is TGTGCCAGCAGCTTAACGCCGGGCGGTCAGCCCCAGCATTTT.

The sample holds a few counts of this clone. This chain links TRBV5-1 with TRBJ1-5; TRBD1 aligns across 9 bases. Germline-derived CDR1 and CDR2 are SGHRS and YFSETQ. Germline trimming cut 2 bases from V and 1 base from J; bases unmatched to any gene: 4. CDR3 length: 16 residues. The CDR3 DNA reads TGCGCCAGCAGCTTCCACAGGGGGCCGAGCAATCAGCCCCAGCATTTT. Translation: CASSFHRGPSNQPQHF.

The genes are TRBV18 and TRBJ1-3; D gene unclear. The CDR3 runs 15 residues. Germline values: CDR1 KGHSH, CDR2 LQKENI. V shed 1 base and J shed 0 bases, with 7 bases lying between them. This chain's CDR3 is CASSPQEFSGNTIYF. In DNA form, the CDR3 reads TGTGCCAGCTCACCACAGGAGTTCTCTGGAAACACCATATATTTT. The whole variable domain, remainder taken from reference TRBV18 and TRBJ1-3, is NAGVMQNPRHLVRRRGQEARLRCSPMKGHSHVYWYRQLPEEGLKFMVYLQKENIIDESGMPKERFSAEFPKEGPSILRIQQVVRGDSAAYFCASSPQEFSGNTIYFGEGSWLTVV.

The rearrangement joins TRBV29-1 to TRBJ2-2, with D possibly matching TRBD2 (6 bases). The germline V and J ends were trimmed by 4 bases and 5 bases, with 20 bases remaining between them. The CDR3 runs to 16 residues. The germline V gene has CDR1 SQVTM and CDR2 ANQGSEA. CDR3 region: CSVGDPSGGRTGELFF. DNA for the CDR3: TGCAGCGTTGGGGACCCAAGTGGGGGGAGGACCGGGGAGCTGTTTTTT.

This clone has only a few counts. This rearrangement joins TRBV29-1 to TRBJ2-3; 8 nucleotides line up with TRBD2. The CDR3 length is 13 residues. V dropped 4 bases and J dropped 4; count of bases not matched to a gene: 4. Germline V gene lookup returns CDR1 SQVTM and CDR2 ANQGSEA. CDR3: CSVAAGVADTQYF. The DNA of the CDR3 is TGCAGCGTTGCAGCGGGAGTGGCAGATACGCAGTATTTT.

The chain has TRBV29-1 and TRBJ2-1; unclear D gene. CDR3 length: 11 residues. Trimming pared 2 bases from V and 7 bases from J, leaving 6 bases between. Germline CDR1 reads SQVTM; CDR2 reads ANQGSEA. The CDR3 DNA reads TGCAGCGTTGAATCTAGGAATGAGCAGTTCTTC. Amino acids: CSVESRNEQFF.